These T cell receptor beta chains were read from a single sample in a study of long-term antiretroviral therapy in people with HIV. Only in-frame clones appear in the TCRdb table, and some are missing; sequencing was by immunoSEQ multiplex PCR. The table lists 8,000 to 10,000 clones, roughly four fifths of them singletons, with approximately 17% in the top ten. The material sequenced was unsorted PBMCs, taken 0.7 years after starting antiretroviral therapy. Receptor source: a man aged 35-49 years with HIV. CDR3s include the opening cysteine and the closing phenylalanine or tryptophan. The D gene is left open where the match is weak. Clone size, where shown, is once, few, many, or a class for clones that have expanded.

d_call: TRBD2; clone_size: once; v_call: TRBV18; j_call: TRBJ2-7; cdr3_nt: TGTGCCAGCTCACCAGTGGCTAGCGGGAGATTTGGGGAGCAGTACTTC; cdr3_aa: CASSPVASGRFGEQYF
d_call: -; clone_size: -; v_call: TRBV6-5; j_call: TRBJ2-7; cdr3_nt: TGTGCCAGCAGTTACCAATTCCCCCTTAGGACAGACGAGCAGTACTTC; cdr3_aa: CASSYQFPLRTDEQYF
d_call: TRBD1; clone_size: -; v_call: TRBV6-1; j_call: TRBJ2-7; cdr3_nt: TGTGCCAGCAGTTGGGACAGGCTCTACGAGCAGTACTTC; cdr3_aa: CASSWDRLYEQYF
d_call: -; clone_size: -; v_call: TRBV20-1; j_call: TRBJ2-7; cdr3_nt: TGCAGTGCTTCAGGACCAAACGAGCAGTACTTC; cdr3_aa: CSASGPNEQYF
d_call: TRBD1; clone_size: -; v_call: TRBV5-4; j_call: TRBJ2-1; cdr3_nt: TGTGCCAGCAGACCGGGACAGCCCTACAATGAGCAGTTCTTC; cdr3_aa: CASRPGQPYNEQFF
d_call: TRBD2; clone_size: -; v_call: TRBV5-1; j_call: TRBJ2-7; cdr3_nt: TGCGCCAGCAACGCCGGGACTAGCGATTATTACGAGCAGTACTTC; cdr3_aa: CASNAGTSDYYEQYF
d_call: TRBD2; clone_size: once; v_call: TRBV7-9; j_call: TRBJ2-3; cdr3_nt: TGTGCCAGCAGCTACCTTGGACTAGCGGGACTAGATACGCAGTATTTT; cdr3_aa: CASSYLGLAGLDTQYF
d_call: TRBD2; clone_size: few; v_call: TRBV9; j_call: TRBJ2-2; cdr3_nt: TGTGCCAGCAGCGTAGGGCCTAGCGGGAGGAATACCGGGGAGCTGTTTTTT; cdr3_aa: CASSVGPSGRNTGELFF
d_call: -; clone_size: -; v_call: TRBV27; j_call: TRBJ2-7; cdr3_nt: TGTGCCAGCAGGGACAGTTCGATGTACAACGAGCAGTACTTC; cdr3_aa: CASRDSSMYNEQYF
d_call: TRBD2; clone_size: -; v_call: TRBV7-3; j_call: TRBJ2-3; cdr3_nt: TGTGCCAGCAGCTTTAATCTAGCGGGACCAAGTCGGACTTCCACAGATACGCAGTATTTT; cdr3_aa: CASSFNLAGPSRTSTDTQYF
d_call: -; clone_size: -; v_call: TRBV28; j_call: TRBJ2-7; cdr3_nt: TGTGCCAGCAGTTTAGCCCTAGCCTCTTTCTACGAGCAGTACTTC; cdr3_aa: CASSLALASFYEQYF
d_call: -; clone_size: -; v_call: TRBV20-1; j_call: TRBJ2-7; cdr3_nt: TGCAGTGCTAGCCGAGAGTCCGAGCAGTACTTC; cdr3_aa: CSASRESEQYF
d_call: -; clone_size: -; v_call: TRBV11-1; j_call: TRBJ1-1; cdr3_nt: TGTGCCAGCAGCTTACCAGGGTGGAACACTGAAGCTTTCTTT; cdr3_aa: CASSLPGWNTEAFF
d_call: TRBD2; clone_size: -; v_call: TRBV14; j_call: TRBJ2-1; cdr3_nt: TGTGCCAGCAGCCAAGTGATCTCTGCGGGGGGATGGAACAATGAGCAGTTCTTC; cdr3_aa: CASSQVISAGGWNNEQFF
d_call: -; clone_size: -; v_call: TRBV6-1; j_call: TRBJ2-7; cdr3_nt: TGTGCCAGCAGTGAAGGCGAAATCTACGAGCAGTACTTC; cdr3_aa: CASSEGEIYEQYF
d_call: -; clone_size: -; v_call: TRBV19; j_call: TRBJ1-1; cdr3_nt: TGTGCCAGTAGTATACATCGACAGAGACTTGAAGCTTTCTTT; cdr3_aa: CASSIHRQRLEAFF
d_call: TRBD2; clone_size: -; v_call: TRBV7-7; j_call: TRBJ2-1; cdr3_nt: TGTGCTAGCAGCTCCGGGACTAGCTTAAATGAGCAGTTCTTC; cdr3_aa: CASSSGTSLNEQFF
d_call: -; clone_size: -; v_call: TRBV7-9; j_call: TRBJ2-1; cdr3_nt: TGTGCCAGCAGCTTACAGGCCGGCGAGTTCTTC; cdr3_aa: CASSLQAGEFF
d_call: -; clone_size: -; v_call: TRBV18; j_call: TRBJ2-7; cdr3_nt: TGTGCCAGCTCACCGTTAAGGGGGATTTACGAGCAGTACTTC; cdr3_aa: CASSPLRGIYEQYF
d_call: TRBD2; clone_size: -; v_call: TRBV18; j_call: TRBJ2-1; cdr3_nt: TGTGCCAGCTCACCACCGATTACTAGCGGGGCAAACAATGAGCAGTTCTTC; cdr3_aa: CASSPPITSGANNEQFF
d_call: TRBD1; clone_size: -; v_call: TRBV10-3; j_call: TRBJ2-7; cdr3_nt: TGTGCCATCAGTGGGACAGGGGCCGAGAACTCCTACGAGCAGTACTTC; cdr3_aa: CAISGTGAENSYEQYF
d_call: TRBD1; clone_size: -; v_call: TRBV2; j_call: TRBJ2-5; cdr3_nt: TGTGCCAGCAGTGAGGGACAGAGCGAAGGGGAGACCCAGTACTTC; cdr3_aa: CASSEGQSEGETQYF
d_call: -; clone_size: -; v_call: TRBV27; j_call: TRBJ1-5; cdr3_nt: TGTGCCAGCAGTTTTGGGGGGGACCAGCCCCAGCATTTT; cdr3_aa: CASSFGGDQPQHF
d_call: -; clone_size: -; v_call: TRBV4-1; j_call: TRBJ2-3; cdr3_nt: TGCGCCAGCAGCCAAGTGTCCGTCACAGATACGCAGTATTTT; cdr3_aa: CASSQVSVTDTQYF
d_call: TRBD1; clone_size: -; v_call: TRBV28; j_call: TRBJ1-2; cdr3_nt: TGTGCCAGCAATGCAGGGACAGCCTTTAATGGCTACACCTTC; cdr3_aa: CASNAGTAFNGYTF
d_call: TRBD1; clone_size: -; v_call: TRBV7-9; j_call: TRBJ1-5; cdr3_nt: TGTGCCAGCAGCCCTGACAGGGGCAATCAGCCCCAGCATTTT; cdr3_aa: CASSPDRGNQPQHF
d_call: -; clone_size: once; v_call: TRBV6-5; j_call: TRBJ2-7; cdr3_nt: TGTGCCAGCAGTTACTCCAGGACAGCCTTCTACGAGCAGTACTTC; cdr3_aa: CASSYSRTAFYEQYF
d_call: -; clone_size: -; v_call: TRBV7-6; j_call: TRBJ2-2; cdr3_nt: TGTGCCAGCAGCTTGGACGTGCGGTCCGGGGAGCTGTTTTTT; cdr3_aa: CASSLDVRSGELFF
d_call: -; clone_size: -; v_call: TRBV19; j_call: TRBJ1-5; cdr3_nt: TGTGCCAGTAGTAGGAGGACTCCCCGTGGGGATAGCAATCAGCCCCAGCATTTT; cdr3_aa: CASSRRTPRGDSNQPQHF
d_call: -; clone_size: few; v_call: TRBV6-4; j_call: TRBJ2-2; cdr3_nt: TGTGCCAGCAGTAAAGGGACGGACCACACCGGGGAGCTGTTTTTT; cdr3_aa: CASSKGTDHTGELFF
d_call: TRBD1; clone_size: once; v_call: TRBV7-3; j_call: TRBJ2-7; cdr3_nt: TGTGCCAGCAGCTCATATGCCGGGACAGGGTGGTACGAGCAGTACTTC; cdr3_aa: CASSSYAGTGWYEQYF
d_call: -; clone_size: -; v_call: TRBV30; j_call: TRBJ1-5; cdr3_nt: TGTGCCTGGAATGAAGGGGGCAATCAGCCCCAGCATTTT; cdr3_aa: CAWNEGGNQPQHF
d_call: -; clone_size: -; v_call: TRBV9; j_call: TRBJ1-2; cdr3_nt: TGTGCCAGCAGCGTAGGGGGCGTTAATTCTCGGGGCTACACCTTC; cdr3_aa: CASSVGGVNSRGYTF
d_call: TRBD2; clone_size: once; v_call: TRBV4-2; j_call: TRBJ2-1; cdr3_nt: TGTGCCAGCAGCCAAGGTACTAGCGGGCTCTACAATGAGCAGTTCTTC; cdr3_aa: CASSQGTSGLYNEQFF
d_call: TRBD2; clone_size: -; v_call: TRBV29-1; j_call: TRBJ2-3; cdr3_nt: TGCAGCGTCGCCGGGACTAGCGGGAGGGGGGATACGCAGTATTTT; cdr3_aa: CSVAGTSGRGDTQYF
d_call: TRBD2; clone_size: once; v_call: TRBV6-1; j_call: TRBJ2-3; cdr3_nt: TGTGCCAGCAGTGGGATAGCGGGAGGGCCAGATACGCAGTATTTT; cdr3_aa: CASSGIAGGPDTQYF
d_call: -; clone_size: -; v_call: TRBV4-3; j_call: TRBJ2-7; cdr3_nt: TGCGCCAGCAGCCCTTGGCTCTCGCAGGAGCACGAGCAGTACTTC; cdr3_aa: CASSPWLSQEHEQYF
d_call: TRBD1; clone_size: -; v_call: TRBV5-1; j_call: TRBJ2-1; cdr3_nt: TGCGCCAGCAGCGTTGGACAGGAGTACAATGAGCAGTTCTTC; cdr3_aa: CASSVGQEYNEQFF
d_call: -; clone_size: -; v_call: TRBV18; j_call: TRBJ2-7; cdr3_nt: TGTGCCAGCTCACCATCTGCCAGGACCTACGAGCAGTACTTC; cdr3_aa: CASSPSARTYEQYF
d_call: TRBD1; clone_size: -; v_call: TRBV7-9; j_call: TRBJ1-4; cdr3_nt: TGTGCCAGCAGCATCCTACGGGGACAGTTGAGTGAAAAACTGTTTTTT; cdr3_aa: CASSILRGQLSEKLFF
d_call: -; clone_size: -; v_call: TRBV11-2; j_call: TRBJ1-2; cdr3_nt: TGTGCCAGCAGCTCCCCAGGGTCGTTCTATGGCTACACCTTC; cdr3_aa: CASSSPGSFYGYTF
d_call: TRBD1; clone_size: -; v_call: TRBV18; j_call: TRBJ1-4; cdr3_nt: TGTGCCAGCTCAGTACAGGGGATGCTTAATGAAAAACTGTTTTTT; cdr3_aa: CASSVQGMLNEKLFF
d_call: TRBD2; clone_size: -; v_call: TRBV9; j_call: TRBJ2-1; cdr3_nt: TGTGCCAGCAGCGTAGAGGGACTAGAGGCAGGGTACAATGAGCAGTTCTTC; cdr3_aa: CASSVEGLEAGYNEQFF
d_call: -; clone_size: -; v_call: TRBV25-1; j_call: TRBJ2-3; cdr3_nt: TGTGCCAGCAGCGCCCTGAGGAGATATACGCAGTATTTT; cdr3_aa: CASSALRRYTQYF
d_call: -; clone_size: -; v_call: TRBV19; j_call: TRBJ1-5; cdr3_nt: TGTGCCAGTAGTATGGGCAGGAGTAGCAATCAGCCCCAGCATTTT; cdr3_aa: CASSMGRSSNQPQHF
d_call: -; clone_size: -; v_call: TRBV5-4; j_call: TRBJ2-1; cdr3_nt: TGTGCCAGCAGCCCCCATGGACTGTACAATGAGCAGTTCTTC; cdr3_aa: CASSPHGLYNEQFF
d_call: TRBD2; clone_size: -; v_call: TRBV27; j_call: TRBJ2-1; cdr3_nt: TGTGCCAGCAGTTTGGTAGGGGGTCGACTAGCGGGGAACAATGAGCAGTTCTTC; cdr3_aa: CASSLVGGRLAGNNEQFF
d_call: TRBD2; clone_size: once; v_call: TRBV7-6; j_call: TRBJ2-5; cdr3_nt: TGTGCCAGCAACGGGGGGACTAGCGGGGAGACCCAGTACTTC; cdr3_aa: CASNGGTSGETQYF
d_call: TRBD1; clone_size: -; v_call: TRBV7-9; j_call: TRBJ1-5; cdr3_nt: TGTGCCAGCAGCTTAGGGGACAGGGAGCATCAGCCCCAGCATTTT; cdr3_aa: CASSLGDREHQPQHF
d_call: TRBD2; clone_size: -; v_call: TRBV4-3; j_call: TRBJ2-7; cdr3_nt: TGCGCCAGCAGCCAAGATGCCCTGCCGAGCGGGAGAGGTTCCTACGAGCAGTACTTC; cdr3_aa: CASSQDALPSGRGSYEQYF
d_call: TRBD1; clone_size: -; v_call: TRBV4-3; j_call: TRBJ2-7; cdr3_nt: TGCGCCAGCAGCCAGGGGACAGGAACCTACGAGCAGTACTTC; cdr3_aa: CASSQGTGTYEQYF
d_call: -; clone_size: -; v_call: TRBV27; j_call: TRBJ2-7; cdr3_nt: TGTGCCAGCAGTTCAACACTGAGCTCCTACGAGCAGTACTTC; cdr3_aa: CASSSTLSSYEQYF
d_call: TRBD1; clone_size: -; v_call: TRBV7-3; j_call: TRBJ1-2; cdr3_nt: TGTGCCAGCAGCTATACCAGGGGGCAGGGCTACACCTTC; cdr3_aa: CASSYTRGQGYTF
d_call: -; clone_size: once; v_call: TRBV6-1; j_call: TRBJ2-1; cdr3_nt: TGTGCCTGCAGGAGCAATGAGCAGTTCTTC; cdr3_aa: CACRSNEQFF
d_call: -; clone_size: -; v_call: TRBV10-3; j_call: TRBJ2-4; cdr3_nt: TGTGCCATCAGTGAGTCCCGACTAGTAGGCATTCAGTACTTC; cdr3_aa: CAISESRLVGIQYF
d_call: -; clone_size: once; v_call: TRBV6-5; j_call: TRBJ1-3; cdr3_nt: TGTGCCAGCAGGGGGGGCGGGGTTGGAAACACCATATATTTT; cdr3_aa: CASRGGGVGNTIYF
d_call: -; clone_size: once; v_call: TRBV6-5; j_call: TRBJ2-5; cdr3_nt: TGTGCCAGCAGTCCCCTTTCCCGAGGAAGAGAGACCCAGTACTTC; cdr3_aa: CASSPLSRGRETQYF
d_call: -; clone_size: -; v_call: TRBV30; j_call: TRBJ2-7; cdr3_nt: TGTGCCTGGAGTACCAGGACCGACGAGCAGTACTTC; cdr3_aa: CAWSTRTDEQYF
d_call: -; clone_size: -; v_call: TRBV15; j_call: TRBJ2-3; cdr3_nt: TGTGCCACCAGCAGAGATGGGGTTTCGGATACGCAGTATTTT; cdr3_aa: CATSRDGVSDTQYF
d_call: TRBD2; clone_size: -; v_call: TRBV6-4; j_call: TRBJ2-3; cdr3_nt: TGTGCCAGCAGTGAAATAGCGGGAGCTGGCGCAGATACGCAGTATTTT; cdr3_aa: CASSEIAGAGADTQYF